These T cell receptor beta chains were read from a single sample in a study of T cell responses to AZD1222 COVID-19 vaccine. Generated by immunoSEQ multiplex PCR, the TCRdb table keeps only in-frame clones and is missing some. The table records about 120,000 clones, around 87% of them present only once. This material consisted of peripheral blood, taken on day 0 of AZD1222 vaccination. The receptors were gathered from an adult in good health. The CDR3 runs from the conserved cysteine through the conserved F or W. The order of the fields is V gene, CDR3 protein.

>TRBV25-1
CASSDLVLGGSEKLFF
>TRBV7-9
CASSLGVTLYGYTF
>TRBV7-3
CASSPRWGGEQYF
>TRBV5-4
CASSLEVGGPLGELFF
>TRBV19
CASSATGGTEAFF
>TRBV6-2/TRBV6-3
CASSRADAGSTDTQYF
>TRBV7-8
CASSFLIPDLANYGYTF
>TRBV6-5
CASSYDRVGQPQHF
>TRBV9
CASSVGGISGNTIYF
>TRBV7-2
CASSLSRDAEAFF
>TRBV6-5
CASSYSGAGLNSPLHF
>TRBV5-8
CASRTTKGRGGYTF
>TRBV5-6
CASSFRLAGVYSYEQYF
>TRBV7-3
CASSRGLATDTQYF
>TRBV9
CASSGRGVWDDRNTIYF
>TRBV15
CATSRETGELFF
>TRBV7-3
CASSLGGQGNGETQYF
>TRBV7-3
CASSLMGNTEAFF
>TRBV6-1
CASSEPARGNTEAFF
>TRBV5-1
CASSSSGTSGGAADTQYF
>TRBV2
CASLVQESSYNEQFF
>TRBV14
CASSHRTGDGYTF
>TRBV4-3
CASSLANGVGGYTF
>TRBV7-3
CASSLTSLNTEAFF
>TRBV24-1
CATRGGVDRVSSFYGYTF
>TRBV4-3
CASSQGTTGQRYPSPLHF
>TRBV7-3
CASSLAGLGGNTQYF
>TRBV5-6
CASSFGDRGNSPLHF
>TRBV7-2
CASSFRPAPRPEDEQYF
>TRBV3-1/TRBV3-2
CASSLAGITDTQYF
>TRBV18
CASSPGDGGSWGTPQHF
>TRBV19
CASNRRGGLGNQPQHF
>TRBV16
CASSQSGGALEQYF
>TRBV3-1/TRBV3-2
CASSRSASGGAETQYF
>TRBV6-5
CASSRAQGGGEKLFF
>TRBV14
CASSQALLYSGKRTQYF
>TRBV5-6
CASSLRGTSGYNEQFF
>TRBV25-1
CASSATGGAGNSPLHF
>TRBV18
CASSRTTGSSYEQYF
>TRBV3-1/TRBV3-2
CASSQAPRRKRAGAEAFF
>TRBV19
CATRGVAGYGYTF
>TRBV5-1
CASLEQGSGELFF
>TRBV19
CASTTDRGSYYGYTF
>TRBV19
CASSRWDNEKLFF
>TRBV15
CATSRDGTFTDTQYF